This passage covers 32 T cell receptor beta chains from one sample sequenced in a study of tumor-infiltrating lymphocytes in primary liver carcinoma. They got blood RNA out of unsorted whole blood and also pulled out germline DNA. Starting from 400 to 500 ng of total RNA, TCR beta cDNA was produced with a primer in the constant region. Three rounds of nested multiplex PCR with slightly modified ARM-PCR produced TCR beta libraries. PCR rounds one and two used TRBV1-TRBV30 forward primers with a C-beta reverse primer for around 11 cycles each. TCRdb passed the multiplex PCR reads through MiXCR, listing each CDR3 protein once. Of almost 200,000 distinct CDR3 sequences in the sample, less than 65% were seen once. What was sequenced was peripheral blood. These receptors were taken from a woman aged 60 to 75 with primary liver carcinoma and hepatitis B virus infection.

In this sample, this clonotype turned up a few times. A read error may explain this, as a much larger clone is one base away. The chain links TRBV7-9 to TRBJ1-1, with D unresolved. This CDR3 is built from 13 residues. Germline V CDR1 and CDR2: SEHNR, FQNEAQ (reference sequence). The CDR3 spells CASSSSVTPAALF. The CDR3, as DNA: TGTGCCAGCAGCTCATCGGTCACCCCGGCAGCTTTATTT.

On this clonotype itself: One junction end does not reproduce the germline sequence, and a read error may be involved. The CDR3 reads CASGLTDTLYF. The DNA of the CDR3 is TGTGCCAGCGGTTTGACAGATACGCTGTATTTT. This chain connects TRBV28 to TRBJ2-3; TRBD1 is a possible D gene (5 bases). Germline CDR1 reads MDHEN; CDR2 reads SYDVKM. This CDR3 region has 11 residues.

Of note for this clonotype: One end of the junction is discordant with germline, which a read error may explain. The chain carries TRBV20-1 and TRBJ1-6; D might be TRBD1 (5 bases). The CDR3 is 17 residues long. Germline V gene data show CDR1 as DFQATT and CDR2 as SNEGSKA (reference sequence). CDR3 sequence (DNA): TGCAGTGCTAGATTTGGGGGACCCCTAAGCTATAATTCACCCCACCACTTT. Translating it yields CSARFGGPLSYNSPHHF.

A remark on this clonotype: At one end, the junction sequence differs from germline, possibly due to a read error. The chain has TRBV29-1 and TRBJ2-2; 11 bases are a match to TRBD2. Germline lookup yields CDR1 SQVTM and CDR2 ANQGSEA. The length of the CDR3 is 17 residues. The CDR3 DNA is TGCAGCGTTGGGGCAGATGGTAGCGGGAGGGATCACGGGGAGCTACTTTTT. It codes for CSVGADGSGRDHGELLF.

A note on this clonotype: The junction departs from the called germline gene at one end, perhaps through a read error. This chain joins TRBV6-1 and TRBJ2-7, with D unresolved. Germline V gene lookup returns CDR1 MNHNS and CDR2 SASEGT. This CDR3 contains 15 residues. CDR3 sequence: CASSGSHASSYEQYF. CDR3 bases: TGTGCCAGTAGTGGCAGTCATGCCAGCTCCTACGAGCAGTACTTC.

As regards this clonotype: The junction differs from germline at one of its ends, possibly a read error. For the CDR3, the DNA is TGTGTCAGCAGCCGAACGACTAGTAGAGGAGAGACCCAGTACTTC. Protein product: CVSSRTTSRGETQYF. The rearrangement joins TRBV14 to TRBJ2-5; D may be TRBD2 (6 bases). This CDR3 has 15 residues. Per germline, CDR1 SGHDN and CDR2 FVKESK.

V gene TRBV12-3 or TRBV12-4 combines with J gene TRBJ2-2; D gene ambiguous. Trimming left V 5 bases short and J 4 bases short, with 8 bases between. This CDR3 spans 13 amino acids. The CDR3, as DNA: TGTGCCAGCAGTCCGCCGGTCACCGGGGAGCTGTTTTTT. Amino acids: CASSPPVTGELFF.

This clonotype has a single count. At one end the junction does not follow the germline gene, possibly because of a read error. The chain recombines TRBV4-1 with TRBJ2-7; 7 bases line up with TRBD2. This CDR3 is 13 amino acids long. Germline CDR1 reads MGHRA; CDR2 reads YSYEKL. The CDR3 sequence is CASSPTSSSEQCF. The CDR3 nucleotides read TGCGCCAGCAGCCCGACTAGCTCAAGCGAACAGTGCTTC.

V usage is TRBV7-9 and J usage is TRBJ2-7; 7 nucleotides agree with TRBD1. Germline V lookup: CDR1 SEHNR, CDR2 FQNEAQ (reference sequence). The CDR3 has 11 amino acids. The V and J ends lost 0 bases and 13 bases, in that order; junction bases with no gene match: 3. The CDR3 nucleotides are TGTGCCAGCAGCTTAGCCGACAGGGTTTACTTC. This gives the protein CASSLADRVYF.

This chain links TRBV4-1 with TRBJ2-7, with D possibly TRBD2 on 5 matching bases. The CDR3 runs 16 residues. CDR1 and CDR2 (germline): MGHRA, YSYEKL. V lost 4 bases and J lost 2, with 18 bases in between. The CDR3 reads CASSRQIVEDPYEQYF. CDR3 coding DNA: TGCGCCAGCAGCCGTCAAATAGTGGAGGATCCCTACGAGCAGTACTTC.

Details on this clonotype: A read error may account for a junction end that differs from germline. V is TRBV11-2 and J is TRBJ1-5, with D unresolved. CDR3 size: 15 residues. Germline values: CDR1 SGHAT, CDR2 FQNNGV. CDR3 amino acids: CASSLFGVSNRPQHF. The CDR3 DNA reads as TGTGCCAGCAGCTTATTTGGTGTCAGCAATCGGCCCCAGCATTTT. The full variable domain, rest sourced from reference TRBV11-2 and TRBJ1-5, is EAGVAQSPRYKIIEKRQSVAFWCNPISGHATLYWYQQILGQGPKLLIQFQNNGVVDDSQLPKDRFSAERLKGVDSTLKIQPAKLEDSAVYLCASSLFGVSNRPQHFGDGTRLSIL.

On this clonotype itself: A much larger clonotype is one base distant, so this may be a read error. The V gene is TRBV6-2 or TRBV6-3, the J gene TRBJ1-5; D is perhaps TRBD1 (6 bases). This CDR3 is 14 amino acids long. Per germline, CDR1 MNHEY and CDR2 SVGEGT. The DNA of the CDR3 is TGTGGCAGCACTCAAGGGACACCGAATCAGCCCCAGCATTTT. Its translation: CGSTQGTPNQPQHF.

The chain uses TRBV12-3 or TRBV12-4 and TRBJ1-6; the match to TRBD1 covers 9 bases. J lost 7 bases, V lost 4 bases, and 5 bases had no gene match. This CDR3 contains 15 residues. This chain's CDR3 is CASSSQTGGNSPLHF. The CDR3 coding sequence is TGTGCCAGCAGTTCCCAGACAGGGGGGAATTCACCCCTCCACTTT.

Worth noting for this clonotype: A much more abundant neighbour one base away suggests this may be a read error. This chain uses TRBV4-2 with TRBJ1-2, with D unresolved. V gave up 3 bases and J gave up 10 bases, with 15 bases separating them. This CDR3 region has 13 residues. Germline V CDR1 and CDR2: LGHNA, YNFKEQ. The CDR3 loop is CASSQVSLDYYTF. For the CDR3, the DNA is TGTGCCAGCAGCCAGGTCAGCCTCGACTACTACACCTTC.

This clonotype came up once. At one boundary the junction diverges from the germline segment, which might be a read error. The CDR3 sequence is CAGSLLAGTFNSPLHF. CDR3 nucleotides: TGTGCCGGCAGCTTACTGGCAGGAACCTTTAATTCACCCCTCCACTTT. The rearrangement uses TRBV7-8 and TRBJ1-6; D ambiguous. Per germline, CDR1 SGHVS and CDR2 FQNEAQ. The CDR3 has 16 amino acids.

To note about this clonotype: This likely comes from a read error, as the CDR3 has no conserved phenylalanine or tryptophan at its end. The rearrangement joins TRBV5-1 to TRBJ2-3; 10 nucleotides align to TRBD2. V gave up 4 bases and J gave up 4 bases; unmatched junction bases: 9. This CDR3 is built from 16 residues. Germline V gene lookup returns CDR1 SGHRS and CDR2 YFSETQ. CDR3 coding DNA: TGCGCCAGCAGCCCGAATGTAGCGGGAGGTTCAGATACGCAGTATTCT. Protein: CASSPNVAGGSDTQYS.

Details on this clonotype: This may come from a read error, since a much larger clone is one base off. This sequence joins TRBV6-5 and TRBJ2-7, with D unclear. Germline V gives CDR1 MNHEY, CDR2 SVGAGI. This CDR3 comprises 14 residues. The CDR3 region is CASSYLGRSHEQYF. CDR3 coding DNA: TGTGCCAGCAGTTACTTAGGGCGCTCCCACGAGCAGTACTTC.

This clonotype has just one count. A much more abundant neighbour one base away suggests this may be a read error. The chain carries TRBV4-2 and TRBJ2-1; no clear D. The V gene's germline CDR1 is LGHNA and CDR2 YNFKEQ. CDR3 length: 14 residues. Trimming stripped 3 bases from V and 1 base from J, with 7 bases between. The CDR3 sequence: CASSQSLSYNEQFF. CDR3 DNA: TGTGCCAGCAGCCAGTCCCTTTCCTACAATGAGCAGTTCTTC.

A word on this clonotype: Being one base from a much bigger clone, this may be a read error. CDR3 loop: CASSRRGVATDTQYF. The DNA for the CDR3 is TGTGCCAGCAGCCGAAGGGGGGTCGCGACAGATACGCAGTATTTT. This chain connects TRBV6-1 to TRBJ2-3; D may match TRBD1 or TRBD2 (6 bases each). The CDR3 consists of 15 residues. Germline assignment: CDR1 MNHNS and CDR2 SASEGT. The V gene lost 6 bases and the J gene lost 3 bases, with 16 bases spanning the gap.

The J gene is TRBJ2-7, the V gene TRBV10-3, with 9 bases aligning to TRBD2. CDR1 and CDR2 from the germline V gene are ENHRY and SYGVKD. V shed 4 bases and J 1 base; nucleotides not matched to a gene: 11. The CDR3 covers 17 residues. DNA for the CDR3: TGTGCCATCAGTGGGTCTAGCGGGACACGAGGGTCCTACGAGCAGTACTTC. It yields the protein CAISGSSGTRGSYEQYF.

The rearrangement uses TRBV5-1 and TRBJ2-2; D is unresolved. The CDR3 extends over 16 amino acids. Germline V gives CDR1 SGHRS, CDR2 YFSETQ. Trimming removed 0 bases at V and 2 bases at J, with 11 bases between. The CDR3 spells CASSLGSVINTGELFF. CDR3 nucleotide sequence: TGCGCCAGCAGCTTGGGTTCCGTAATAAACACCGGGGAGCTGTTTTTT.

This chain joins TRBV5-1 and TRBJ2-7, with unresolved D. Trimming cost V 8 bases and J 5 bases, with 14 bases left between them. The CDR3 consists of 12 residues. Germline assignment: CDR1 SGHRS and CDR2 YFSETQ. CDR3 in DNA: TGCGCCAGTATCGGTCCCGAAGACGAGCAGTACTTC. Amino acid sequence: CASIGPEDEQYF.

As to this clonotype: The junction departs from the called germline gene at one end, perhaps through a read error. This chain uses TRBV5-6 with TRBJ1-4; D is undetermined. The CDR3 runs to 17 residues. Germline V lookup: CDR1 SGHDT, CDR2 YYEEEE. For the CDR3, the DNA is TGTGTCAGCAGCTGGCCCAAACGGATAGGGCGAGGTGAAAAACTGTTTTTT. This translates into CVSSWPKRIGRGEKLFF.

This rearrangement joins TRBV11-3 to TRBJ1-2; unclear D gene. Deletions cut 1 base from V and 10 bases from J, with 16 bases between. This CDR3 spans 14 amino acids. The germline CDR1 and CDR2 sequences are SGHNT and YENEEA. DNA for the CDR3: TGTGCCAGCAGCTTAGCGACGGTTCTTGGTGACTACACCTTC. Encoded protein: CASSLATVLGDYTF.

This clonotype occurred once. A much larger clone differs by one base, so this may be a read error. The chain employs TRBV6-5 and TRBJ2-3; D gene ambiguous. The CDR3 consists of 13 residues. The germline V gene has CDR1 MNHEY and CDR2 SVGAGI. The CDR3 is CASGYVHTDTQYF. The DNA for the CDR3 is TGTGCCAGCGGTTACGTTCACACAGATACGCAGTATTTT.

The genes are TRBV11-3 and TRBJ2-7; D gene uncertain. The CDR3 totals 15 residues. Between the trimmed V and J ends, which lost 1 base and 7 bases, there was a span of 17 bases. Looked up from germline, CDR1 is SGHNT and CDR2 is YENEEA. Here the CDR3 DNA reads TGTGCCAGCAGCTTAGGTGCAAGGGAATCCCAGGAGCAGTACTTC. It codes for CASSLGARESQEQYF.

A note on this clonotype: This may stem from a read error, because a much larger clone lies one nucleotide away. V usage is TRBV6-2 or TRBV6-3 and J usage is TRBJ2-7, with 11 bases that match TRBD1. J was trimmed by 4 bases and V by 5 bases; bases with no gene match: 7. Germline V gives CDR1 MNHEY, CDR2 SVGEGT. This CDR3 has 15 residues. CDR3 nucleotide sequence: TGTGCCAGCAGTGACAGGACAGGGGGCCGGTACGAGCAGTACTTC. Protein product: CASSDRTGGRYEQYF.

As concerns this clonotype: Just one base apart from a much larger clone, this may be a read error. The chain couples TRBV28 to TRBJ1-6, with D possibly matching TRBD1 (5 bases). There are 15 residues in the CDR3. Trimming removed 5 bases at V and 6 bases at J, with 14 bases between. Per germline, CDR1 MDHEN and CDR2 SYDVKM. The CDR3 sequence: CASSLRQRINSPLHF. As DNA, the CDR3 is TGTGCCAGCAGTCTCCGACAGCGGATTAATTCACCCCTCCACTTT.

Comment on this clonotype: A read error is possible here, since a much larger clone lies one base away. This chain joins TRBV12-3 or TRBV12-4 and TRBJ2-3; TRBD2 matches 8 bases. The CDR3 length is 15 residues. The DNA for the CDR3 is TGTGCCAACAGTTCCAGCGGGAGTACCGCAGATACGCAGTATTTT. Protein product: CANSSSGSTADTQYF.

The sample holds a few counts of this clonotype. A junction boundary mismatches the germline segment, possibly from a read error. CDR3 sequence (DNA): TGTACCAGCAGCTTAGCCTCGAGCTACAGGGAGCTGTTTTTT. Amino acids: CTSSLASSYRELFF. This chain connects TRBV11-2 to TRBJ2-2, with D unclear. The CDR3 extends over 14 amino acids. Germline CDR1 SGHAT, CDR2 FQNNGV.

Turning to this clonotype: Here the CDR3 omits its conserved ending phenylalanine or tryptophan, so a read error is the likely source. This chain uses TRBV5-6 with TRBJ2-1, with TRBD2 identical over 12 bases. Germline CDR1 and CDR2: SGHDT and YYEEEE. The CDR3 contains 18 residues. The CDR3 protein is CAGSVRLAGVSGYNEQFL. CDR3 DNA sequence: TGTGCCGGCAGCGTTAGACTAGCGGGAGTTTCGGGGTACAATGAGCAGTTCCTC.

Remarks on this clonotype: Since no conserved phenylalanine or tryptophan closes the CDR3, a read error is the likely cause. The V gene is TRBV11-2, the J gene TRBJ2-7; TRBD2 matches 7 bases. Germline lookup yields CDR1 SGHAT and CDR2 FQNNGV. The CDR3 is 16 amino acids. CDR3 sequence: CSSSYDGRTSGSEQYY. The CDR3 nucleotides read TGTTCCAGCAGCTACGACGGGAGGACCTCGGGAAGCGAGCAGTACTAC.